Listed here are 7 T cell receptor beta chains from one sample, sequenced in a study of cytomegalovirus exposure and HLA in healthy donors. This PCR relied on a set of 60 Vbeta primers and 13 Jbeta primers. Method: immunoSEQ multiplex PCR; TCRdb's copy keeps in-frame clones and lacks some. The sample lists approximately 170,000 clones, 65% to 85% occurring once. Sequenced sample: PBMCs. The receptor source for this set is a boy between 2 and 10 years old in good health and CMV-seronegative.

The J gene is TRBJ2-7, the V gene TRBV5-4; 14 bases fit TRBD2. V was pared by 4 bases and J by 7 bases, with 7 bases of the junction left unmatched. This CDR3 is built from 15 residues. Germline V CDR1 and CDR2: SGHNT, YYREEE (reference sequence). The CDR3 is CASSGNRTSGREQYF. CDR3 DNA: TGTGCCAGCAGCGGGAACCGGACTAGCGGGAGGGAGCAGTACTTC.

This clone came up once. V gene TRBV7-9 combines with J gene TRBJ1-1; D might be TRBD1 (6 bases). The CDR3 contains 12 residues. Trimming stripped 6 bases from V and 10 bases from J, with 15 bases between. Germline V gene data show CDR1 as SEHNR and CDR2 as FQNEAQ (reference sequence). The CDR3 sequence: CASSPTGYGAFF. The CDR3 region has the DNA TGTGCCAGCAGTCCTACAGGGTATGGAGCTTTCTTT.

This sequence joins TRBV29-1 and TRBJ2-2, with 10 bases aligning to TRBD2. With V trimmed by 2 bases and J by 4 bases, 13 bases remained unmatched. Looked up from germline, CDR1 is SQVTM and CDR2 is ANQGSEA. The CDR3 runs 18 residues. The CDR3: CSVELPTPSGSVTGELFF. The DNA of the CDR3 is TGCAGCGTTGAACTTCCGACTCCTAGCGGGAGTGTCACCGGGGAGCTGTTTTTT.

This clone was recorded once. The gene calls are TRBV10-3 and TRBJ2-7, with 9 bases lining up with TRBD1. This CDR3 region has 15 residues. CDR1 is ENHRY, CDR2 SYGVKD, per germline. The V segment lost 6 bases and the J segment 2 bases; nucleotides outside the gene matches: 8. The CDR3 DNA is TGTGCCATCAGGGAACCGGGACAGGGAACCTACGAGCAGTACTTC. Its protein is CAIREPGQGTYEQYF.

The rearrangement links TRBV19 to TRBJ2-2, with D perhaps matching TRBD2 (6 bases). Germline V gene sequence: CDR1 LNHDA, CDR2 SQIVND (reference sequence). V was pared by 6 bases and J by 4 bases, with 21 bases between. The CDR3 runs 17 residues. CDR3 region: CASSLEKKAGITGELFF. The CDR3 nucleotides are TGTGCCAGTAGCCTCGAGAAGAAAGCGGGTATCACCGGGGAGCTGTTTTTT.

V usage is TRBV27 and J usage is TRBJ2-1; 8 bases map to TRBD2. Germline CDR1 reads MNHEY; CDR2 reads SMNVEV (reference sequence). The CDR3 is made up of 19 amino acids. V shed 3 bases and J 8 bases; nucleotides not matched to a gene: 21. The CDR3 sequence is CASSFRVGREAGVWYEQFF. The CDR3 nucleotides read TGTGCCAGCAGTTTCAGAGTGGGGCGAGAAGCGGGAGTGTGGTATGAGCAGTTCTTC.

The chain uses TRBV28 and TRBJ1-2; TRBD1 is a possible D gene (5 bases). Trimming left V 1 base short and J 7 bases short, with 10 bases between. The CDR3 contains 13 residues. The germline CDR1 and CDR2 sequences are MDHEN and SYDVKM. For the CDR3, the DNA is TGTGCCAGCAGTTTATCGCGGGGCGGTGGCTACACCTTC. Amino acid sequence: CASSLSRGGGYTF.